The 20 T cell receptor beta chains below come from one sample, sequenced in a study of blood T cells in healthy people across ages (dated by TCRdb to the mid-2010s). Library prep was done by 5' RACE. The sequencing machine was an Illumina HiSeq 2500. A second PCR of about 7 to 12 cycles was run with a J-beta primer mix and a sample-barcoded 5' primer. Using fastp trimming at Q25 and MiXCR clonotype assembly, TCRdb reanalyzed the public sequencing data and kept in-frame beta chains. Every distinct CDR3 protein forms one entry, paired with its most common genes and DNA. This sample is represented by around 870,000 distinct CDR3 sequences; about 28% of them were singletons. The top ten hold approximately 15% of the sample. The specimen sequenced was blood. All receptors come from a woman older than 75 in good health.

The genes are TRBV6-5 and TRBJ2-3; the D is unclear. Germline assignment: CDR1 MNHEY and CDR2 SVGAGI. The CDR3 loop spans 15 amino acids. Trimming pared 0 bases from V and 11 bases from J, leaving 18 bases between. This CDR3 reads CASSYSILQGLGQYF. The CDR3 region has the DNA TGTGCCAGCAGTTACTCGATTCTCCAAGGTCTAGGGCAGTATTTT.

This clonotype showed up just a few times. The gene calls are TRBV28 and TRBJ2-1; 9 nucleotides line up with TRBD2. The CDR3 consists of 15 residues. Trimming took 5 bases from V and 11 from J; bases not matched to a gene: 13. Germline-derived CDR1 and CDR2 are MDHEN and SYDVKM. CDR3 residues: CASSPHSGGSMKQFF. For the CDR3, the DNA is TGTGCCAGCAGTCCCCATAGCGGGGGATCAATGAAGCAGTTCTTC.

The sample holds one count of this clonotype. With a much larger clone just one base away, this may be a read error. The chain uses TRBV3-1 and TRBJ1-4; TRBD1 matches 7 bases. The trim removed 5 bases at V and 14 bases at J, leaving 14 bases unmatched. Germline lookup yields CDR1 LGHDT and CDR2 YNNKEL (reference sequence). The CDR3 has 14 amino acids. The CDR3 DNA reads as TGTGCCAGCAGCAAAGGGGACAGTCGGGACTGGCTGTTTTTT. Translated, it gives CASSKGDSRDWLFF.

Ten or more counts support this clonotype. The J gene is TRBJ2-4, the V gene TRBV7-2; D unclear. The V end lost 6 bases, the J end lost 3 bases, and 15 bases lay between the germline ends. This CDR3 is built from 15 residues. Looked up from germline, CDR1 is SGHTA and CDR2 is FQGNSA. As DNA, the CDR3 is TGTGCCAGCAGAGCATCAGGCGTAGACAAAAACATTCAGTACTTC. This codes for CASRASGVDKNIQYF.

The gene calls are TRBV3-1 and TRBJ1-3, with D tentatively TRBD1 (5 bases). V was trimmed by 1 base and J by 4 bases, leaving 11 bases between them. This CDR3 comprises 15 residues. Germline-derived CDR1 and CDR2 are LGHDT and YNNKEL (reference sequence). The CDR3 bases are TGTGCCAGCAGCCAAGTAGCAGGGTTCGGAAACACCATATATTTT. Its translation is CASSQVAGFGNTIYF.

The chain has TRBV7-9 and TRBJ2-2, with D perhaps matching TRBD2 (6 bases). Germline loops: CDR1 SEHNR, CDR2 FQNEAQ (reference sequence). The CDR3 runs to 14 residues. With 2 bases removed from V and 3 bases from J, the gap between germline ends came to 7 bases. CDR3 coding DNA: TGTGCCAGCAGCTTAAGCGGGCACACCGGGGAGCTGTTTTTT. Translated: CASSLSGHTGELFF.

The V and J genes are TRBV20-1 and TRBJ1-2; D call uncertain. The CDR3 is made up of 12 amino acids. Per the germline V gene, CDR1 is DFQATT and CDR2 is SNEGSKA (reference sequence). Trimming removed 0 bases from V and 4 bases from J, with 6 bases in between. As DNA, the CDR3 is TGCAGTGCTAGAGATCAGATCTATGGCTACACCTTC. Protein: CSARDQIYGYTF.

This clonotype showed up many times. V usage is TRBV7-9 and J usage is TRBJ2-4; 10 bases are shared with TRBD1. The CDR3 runs to 12 residues. Germline-derived CDR1 and CDR2 are SEHNR and FQNEAQ (reference sequence). V lost 6 bases to trimming and J lost 10 bases; unmatched junction nucleotides: 3. As DNA, the CDR3 is TGTGCCAGCAGAGGACAGGGGGGGATTCAGTACTTC. Its translation: CASRGQGGIQYF.

V usage is TRBV6-2 or TRBV6-3 and J usage is TRBJ2-3, with D perhaps TRBD1 (5 bases). Germline V gene sequence: CDR1 MNHEY, CDR2 SVGEGT. Trimming took 4 bases from V and 8 from J, leaving 19 bases between them. The CDR3 is made up of 15 amino acids. Written as DNA, the CDR3 is TGTGCCAGCAGTTCGAAGGGGCGGTTAGGCGTTACGCAGTATTTT. Translating it yields CASSSKGRLGVTQYF.

This clonotype has ten or more counts. The rearrangement uses TRBV20-1 and TRBJ2-1; D is unresolved. CDR1 DFQATT and CDR2 SNEGSKA come from the germline V gene (reference sequence). The CDR3 is 14 amino acids. V lost 6 bases and J lost 0, with 12 bases in between. CDR3 sequence (DNA): TGCAGTGCGGCACGAGGAAACTCCTACAATGAGCAGTTCTTC. Protein product: CSAARGNSYNEQFF.

This clonotype was picked up many times. The chain employs TRBV7-2 and TRBJ2-1; 8 bases match TRBD1. With V trimmed by 0 bases and J by 6 bases, 1 base remained unmatched. CDR3 length: 14 residues. The germline V gene encodes CDR1 SGHTA and CDR2 FQGNSA. This chain's CDR3 is CASSLAGQVNEQFF. DNA for the CDR3: TGTGCCAGCAGCTTAGCGGGACAGGTCAATGAGCAGTTCTTC. The entire variable domain, with the rest obtained from reference TRBV7-2 and TRBJ2-1, is as follows: GAGVSQSPSNKVTEKGKDVELRCDPISGHTALYWYRQSLGQGLEFLIYFQGNSAPDKSGLPSDRFSAERTGGSVSTLTIQRTQQEDSAVYLCASSLAGQVNEQFFGPGTRLTVL.

This clonotype turned up a few times. This chain links TRBV20-1 with TRBJ1-1, with D uncertain. With 3 bases removed from V and 3 bases from J, the gap between germline ends came to 11 bases. Germline CDR1 is DFQATT and CDR2 is SNEGSKA (reference sequence). CDR3 size: 13 residues. The CDR3 region is CSASPTEHTEAFF. In DNA, the CDR3 is TGCAGTGCTAGCCCCACAGAGCACACTGAAGCTTTCTTT.

J is TRBJ1-5 and V is TRBV7-2; no clear D. Trimming took 1 base from V and 3 from J, leaving 10 bases between them. CDR3 length: 15 amino acids. The V gene's germline CDR1 is SGHTA and CDR2 FQGNSA. Here the CDR3 DNA reads TGTGCCAGCAGCTTAGGTATGGGATCCAATCAGCCCCAGCATTTT. It codes for CASSLGMGSNQPQHF.

This clonotype was observed many times. The genes are TRBV29-1 and TRBJ1-2, with D possibly being TRBD1 (6 bases). Germline V lookup: CDR1 SQVTM, CDR2 ANQGSEA. Between the trimmed V and J ends, which lost 7 bases and 6 bases, there was a span of 15 bases. CDR3 size: 12 residues. CDR3 DNA sequence: TGCAGCGAAACAGGGCAAAGTGATGGCTACACCTTC. Its translation is CSETGQSDGYTF.

In its sample, this clonotype was seen a few times. CDR3 in DNA: TGCGCCAGCAGCTTGGGAGGCGGGGCCATGAACACTGAAGCTTTCTTT. It encodes CASSLGGGAMNTEAFF. The chain employs TRBV5-1 and TRBJ1-1; D possibly corresponds to TRBD1 (5 bases). Germline CDR1 SGHRS, CDR2 YFSETQ. The CDR3 is 16 amino acids. V dropped 0 bases and J dropped 0 bases, with 12 bases sitting between them.

This clonotype was detected many times. This chain links TRBV2 with TRBJ2-5; tentatively, D is TRBD1 or TRBD2 (7 bases each). The V gene's germline CDR1 is SNHLY and CDR2 FYNNEI. V lost 7 bases and J 1 base, leaving 16 bases between the germline ends. The CDR3 is made up of 15 amino acids. CDR3 nucleotides: TGTGCCAGCATTAGGGAGGGACAGTCCCAAGAGACCCAGTACTTC. Amino acid sequence: CASIREGQSQETQYF.

This clonotype was counted a few times. This may be a read error, as it is one base from a much larger clone. V usage is TRBV27 and J usage is TRBJ2-7; no clear D gene. The CDR3 consists of 13 residues. Germline V gene sequence: CDR1 MNHEY, CDR2 SMNVEV (reference sequence). The V gene lost 3 bases and the J gene lost 7 bases, with 13 bases spanning the gap. In DNA, the CDR3 is TGTGCCAGCAGTTTGAGGCGAGGTGATGAGCAGTACTTC. It translates to CASSLRRGDEQYF.

About this clonotype: A much more abundant neighbour one base away suggests this may be a read error. The chain uses TRBV11-2 and TRBJ2-5; the D call may be TRBD1 or TRBD2 (7 bases each). The last part of the DNA fits TRBJ2-1 better; the J call may be wrong. The CDR3 runs to 17 residues. The germline V gene has CDR1 SGHAT and CDR2 FQNNGV. Here the CDR3 reads CASSSPSTAGGEETQFF. For the CDR3, the DNA is TGTGCCAGCAGCTCCCCCTCGACGGCAGGGGGGGAAGAGACCCAGTTCTTC.

This clonotype came up many times. This chain links TRBV6-1 with TRBJ2-1; weak D call: TRBD1 (5 bases). This CDR3 has 14 residues. The germline V gene encodes CDR1 MNHNS and CDR2 SASEGT. Trimming removed 7 bases from V and 5 bases from J, with 15 bases in between. CDR3 bases: TGTGCCAGCAAAGGGCAGGGTCTGAACAATGAGCAGTTCTTC. Translating gives CASKGQGLNNEQFF.

In this sample, this clonotype turned up a few times. A much larger clone is a single base away; this may be a read error. This rearrangement joins TRBV7-9 to TRBJ2-5; 12 nucleotides match TRBD2. CDR3 length: 16 amino acids. Germline loops: CDR1 SEHNR, CDR2 FQNEAQ (reference sequence). With 5 bases clipped from V and 4 bases from J, the junction kept 8 bases outside the gene matches. CDR3 region: CASSLRTSGVRETQYF. CDR3 nucleotide sequence: TGTGCCAGCAGCCTCCGGACTAGCGGGGTACGAGAGACCCAGTACTTC.